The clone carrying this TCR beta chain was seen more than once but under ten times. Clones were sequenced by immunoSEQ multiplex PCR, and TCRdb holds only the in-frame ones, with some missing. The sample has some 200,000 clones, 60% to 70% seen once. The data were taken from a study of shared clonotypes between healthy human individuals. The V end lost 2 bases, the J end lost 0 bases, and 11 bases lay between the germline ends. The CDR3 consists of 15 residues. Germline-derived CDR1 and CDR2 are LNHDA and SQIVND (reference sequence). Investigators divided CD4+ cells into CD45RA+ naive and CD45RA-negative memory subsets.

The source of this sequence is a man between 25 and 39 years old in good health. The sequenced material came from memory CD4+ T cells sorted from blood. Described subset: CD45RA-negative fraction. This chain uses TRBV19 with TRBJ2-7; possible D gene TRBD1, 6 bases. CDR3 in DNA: TGTGCCAGTAGTATAAAGGGGGACATCTCCTACGAGCAGTACTTC. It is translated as CASSIKGDISYEQYF.